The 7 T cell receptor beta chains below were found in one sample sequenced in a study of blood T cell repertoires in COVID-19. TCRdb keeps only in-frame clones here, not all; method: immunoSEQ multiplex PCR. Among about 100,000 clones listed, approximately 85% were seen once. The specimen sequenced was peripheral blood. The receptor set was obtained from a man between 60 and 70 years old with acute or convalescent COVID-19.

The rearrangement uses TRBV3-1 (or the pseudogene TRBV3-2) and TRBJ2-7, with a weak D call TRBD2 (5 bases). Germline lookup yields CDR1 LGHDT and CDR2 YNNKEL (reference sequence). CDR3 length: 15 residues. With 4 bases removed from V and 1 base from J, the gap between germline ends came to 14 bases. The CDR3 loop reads CASSPDSVRSYEQYF. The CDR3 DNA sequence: TGTGCCAGCAGCCCGGACTCAGTACGTTCCTACGAGCAGTACTTC.

This CDR3 is CASSQDYRKAGTAGPWTGELFF. CDR3 in DNA: TGTGCCAGCAGCCAAGATTATAGGAAGGCCGGCACAGCGGGCCCCTGGACCGGGGAGCTGTTTTTT. The V and J genes are TRBV3-1 (or the pseudogene TRBV3-2) and TRBJ2-2, with D maybe TRBD2 (6 bases). The CDR3 sequence is 22 residues long. Between the trimmed V and J ends, which lost 0 bases and 5 bases, there was a span of 31 bases. The germline V gene has CDR1 LGHDT and CDR2 YNNKEL (reference sequence).

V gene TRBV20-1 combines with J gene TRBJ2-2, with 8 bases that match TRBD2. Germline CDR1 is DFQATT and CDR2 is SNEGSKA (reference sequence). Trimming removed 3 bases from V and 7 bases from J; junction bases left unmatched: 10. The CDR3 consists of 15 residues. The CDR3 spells CSASPGAGGDGELFF. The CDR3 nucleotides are TGCAGTGCTAGTCCCGGTGCGGGGGGTGACGGGGAGCTGTTTTTT.

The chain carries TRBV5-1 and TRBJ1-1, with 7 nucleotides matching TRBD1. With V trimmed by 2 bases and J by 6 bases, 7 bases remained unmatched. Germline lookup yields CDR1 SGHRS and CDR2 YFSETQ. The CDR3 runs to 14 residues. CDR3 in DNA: TGCGCCAGCAGCTTCTGGGACAGCCGGTCTGAAGCTTTCTTT. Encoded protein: CASSFWDSRSEAFF. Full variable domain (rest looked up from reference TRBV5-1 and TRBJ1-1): KAGVTQTPRYLIKTRGQQVTLSCSPISGHRSVSWYQQTPGQGLQFLFEYFSETQRNKGNFPGRFSGRQFSNSRSEMNVSTLELGDSALYLCASSFWDSRSEAFFGQGTRLTVV.

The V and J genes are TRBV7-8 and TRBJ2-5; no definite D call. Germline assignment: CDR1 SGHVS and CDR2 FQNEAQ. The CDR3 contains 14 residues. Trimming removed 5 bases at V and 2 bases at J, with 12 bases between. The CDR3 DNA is TGTGCCAGCAGCCGAGACCCGGTTCAAGAGACCCAGTACTTC. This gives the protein CASSRDPVQETQYF.

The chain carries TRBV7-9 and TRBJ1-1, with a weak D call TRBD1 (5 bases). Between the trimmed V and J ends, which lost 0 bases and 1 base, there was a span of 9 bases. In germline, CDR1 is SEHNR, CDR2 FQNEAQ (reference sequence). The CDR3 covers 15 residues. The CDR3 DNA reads TGTGCCAGCAGCTTAGCGGGGCCAGGGAACACTGAAGCTTTCTTT. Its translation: CASSLAGPGNTEAFF.

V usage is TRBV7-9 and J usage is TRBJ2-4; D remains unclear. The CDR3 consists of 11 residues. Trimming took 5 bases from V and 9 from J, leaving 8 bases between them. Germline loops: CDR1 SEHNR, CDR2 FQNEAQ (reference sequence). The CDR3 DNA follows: TGTGCCAGCAGCCCCGGCGGCATTCAGTACTTC. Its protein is CASSPGGIQYF.